The present entry profiles one TCR beta chain with its context. Its matching antigen is unknown. This CDR3 region has 13 residues. Trimming removed 1 base at V and 6 bases at J, with 8 bases between. Looked up from germline, CDR1 is SGHDT and CDR2 is YYEEEE. The sample is drawn from a study of a mutant IDH1 vaccine in newly diagnosed glioma. Findings and limits, study-wide: Of the patients, 80% to 95% had vaccine-induced immune responses.

Clones were read by immunoSEQ multiplex PCR, and TCRdb kept only the in-frame ones, dropping some. The sample includes over 95,000 clones, 85% to 90% seen only once; the top ten take roughly 0.61%. Regarding time point: week 11, during vaccination. The study gave 300 ug of mutant IDH1 20-mer peptide per vaccine dose, with topical imiquimod. The source material was PBMCs, sampled from a glioma patient whose treatment included an IDH1 peptide vaccine. The chain uses TRBV5-6 and TRBJ2-1, with TRBD2 as a possible D gene (5 bases). The receptor was derived from a woman aged 50 to 60 with glioma. CDR3 region: CASSLTSTNEQFF. As DNA, the CDR3 is TGTGCCAGCAGCTTGACTAGTACCAATGAGCAGTTCTTC.